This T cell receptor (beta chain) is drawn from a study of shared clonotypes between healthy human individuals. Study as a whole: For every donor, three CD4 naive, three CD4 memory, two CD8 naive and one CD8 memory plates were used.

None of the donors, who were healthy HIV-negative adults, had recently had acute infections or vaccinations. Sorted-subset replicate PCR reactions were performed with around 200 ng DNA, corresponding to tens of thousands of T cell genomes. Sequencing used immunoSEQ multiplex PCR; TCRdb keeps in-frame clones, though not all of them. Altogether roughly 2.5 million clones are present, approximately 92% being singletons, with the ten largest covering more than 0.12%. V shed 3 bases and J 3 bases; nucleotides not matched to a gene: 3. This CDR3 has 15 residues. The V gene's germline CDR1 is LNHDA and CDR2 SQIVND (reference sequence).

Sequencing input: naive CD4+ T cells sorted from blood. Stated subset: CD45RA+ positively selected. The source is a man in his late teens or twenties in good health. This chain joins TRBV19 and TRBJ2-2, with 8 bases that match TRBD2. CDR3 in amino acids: CASSMQAGDTGELFF. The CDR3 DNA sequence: TGTGCCAGTAGTATGCAAGCGGGGGACACCGGGGAGCTGTTTTTT.